This T cell receptor (beta chain) was profiled in a study of beta chain features in type 1 diabetes. General study points: Insertion counts at VDJ junctions were lower in type 1 diabetes patients, who also showed more deletions there. Shortening that was moderate but significant affected the TCRB CDR3s of Type 1 diabetes patients in all four CD4+ subsets.

Regarding this clone: Its antigen is not identified.

The investigators reverse transcribed all of the isolated RNA, so they sequenced expressed TCRB transcripts. Profiled with immunoSEQ multiplex PCR; TCRdb holds only in-frame clones, not every one. The table includes 250,000 to 300,000 clones, approximately 25% detected once. The V and J ends lost 7 bases and 2 bases, in that order; junction bases with no gene match: 5. The germline gives CDR1 LNHDA, CDR2 SQIVND (reference sequence). The CDR3 consists of 14 residues. The collection from each donor was one heparinised blood draw averaging about 116 mL. Based on CD45RO/CCR7/CD25/CD127/CD95/CD27, CD4+ regulatory, stem cell-like memory, naive and central memory cells were sorted.

The sequence was collected from a young woman with type 1 diabetes. Source material: naive CD4+ T cells from blood. The chain combines TRBV19 with TRBJ2-7; 10 bases are a match to TRBD1. The CDR3 is CASTPGQGPYEQYF. The CDR3 DNA follows: TGTGCCAGTACCCCGGGACAGGGGCCCTACGAGCAGTACTTC.